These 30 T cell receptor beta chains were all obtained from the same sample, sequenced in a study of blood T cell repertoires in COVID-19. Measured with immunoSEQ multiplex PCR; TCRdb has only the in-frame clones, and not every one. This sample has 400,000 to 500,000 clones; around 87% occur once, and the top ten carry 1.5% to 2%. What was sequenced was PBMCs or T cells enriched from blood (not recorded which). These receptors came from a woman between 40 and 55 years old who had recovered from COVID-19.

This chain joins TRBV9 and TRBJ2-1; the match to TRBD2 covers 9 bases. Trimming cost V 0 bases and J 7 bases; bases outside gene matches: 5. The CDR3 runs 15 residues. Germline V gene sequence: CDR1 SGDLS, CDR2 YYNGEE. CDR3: CASSVGASGMNEQFF. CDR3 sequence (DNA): TGTGCCAGCAGCGTAGGCGCTAGCGGGATGAATGAGCAGTTCTTC.

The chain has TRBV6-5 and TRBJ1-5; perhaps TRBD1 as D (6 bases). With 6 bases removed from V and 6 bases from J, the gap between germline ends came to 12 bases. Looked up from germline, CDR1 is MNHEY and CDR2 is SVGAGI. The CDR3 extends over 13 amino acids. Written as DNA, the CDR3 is TGTGCCAGCAGACCTATACAGGGTCAGCCCCAGCATTTT. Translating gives CASRPIQGQPQHF.

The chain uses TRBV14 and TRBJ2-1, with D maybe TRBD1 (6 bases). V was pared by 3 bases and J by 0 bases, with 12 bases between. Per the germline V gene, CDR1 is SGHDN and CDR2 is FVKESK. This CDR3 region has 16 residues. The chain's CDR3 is CASSHLGDTSYNEQFF. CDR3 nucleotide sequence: TGTGCCAGCAGCCACCTCGGGGACACCTCCTACAATGAGCAGTTCTTC.

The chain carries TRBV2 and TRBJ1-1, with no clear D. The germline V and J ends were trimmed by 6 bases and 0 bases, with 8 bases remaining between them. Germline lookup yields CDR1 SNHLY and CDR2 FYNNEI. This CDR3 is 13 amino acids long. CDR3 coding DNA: TGTGCCAGCAGGACTTCGATGAACACTGAAGCTTTCTTT. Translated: CASRTSMNTEAFF.

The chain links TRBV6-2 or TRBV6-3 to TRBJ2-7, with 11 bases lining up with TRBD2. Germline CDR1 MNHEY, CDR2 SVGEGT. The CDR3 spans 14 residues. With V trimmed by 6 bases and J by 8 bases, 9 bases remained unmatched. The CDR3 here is CASSPGTSGKKQYF. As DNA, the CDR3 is TGTGCCAGCAGCCCCGGGACTAGCGGCAAAAAGCAGTACTTC.

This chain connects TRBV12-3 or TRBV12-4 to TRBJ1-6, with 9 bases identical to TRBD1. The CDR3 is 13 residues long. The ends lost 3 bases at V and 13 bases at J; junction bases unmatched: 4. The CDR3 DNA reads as TGTGCCAGCAGTTTTGACAGGGGGGTTCCCCTCCACTTT. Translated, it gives CASSFDRGVPLHF.

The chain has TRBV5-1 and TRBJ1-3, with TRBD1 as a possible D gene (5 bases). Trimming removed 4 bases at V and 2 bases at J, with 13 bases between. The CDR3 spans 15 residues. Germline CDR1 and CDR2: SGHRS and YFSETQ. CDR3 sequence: CASSPGTAPGNTIYF. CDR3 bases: TGCGCCAGCAGCCCCGGGACTGCTCCTGGAAACACCATATATTTT.

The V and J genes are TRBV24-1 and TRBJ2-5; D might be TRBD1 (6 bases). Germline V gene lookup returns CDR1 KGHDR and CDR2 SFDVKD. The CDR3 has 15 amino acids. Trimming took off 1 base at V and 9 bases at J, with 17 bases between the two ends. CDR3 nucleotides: TGTGCCACCAGTGATTTAACAGGGTTTACGTTGTCCCAGTACTTC. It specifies CATSDLTGFTLSQYF.

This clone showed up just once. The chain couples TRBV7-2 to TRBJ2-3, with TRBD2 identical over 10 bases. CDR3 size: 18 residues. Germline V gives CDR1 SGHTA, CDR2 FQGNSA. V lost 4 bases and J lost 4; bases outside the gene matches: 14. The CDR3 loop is CASSSIPSGGFPSDTQYF. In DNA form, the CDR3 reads TGTGCCAGCAGCTCCATACCTAGCGGGGGTTTCCCTTCAGATACGCAGTATTTT.

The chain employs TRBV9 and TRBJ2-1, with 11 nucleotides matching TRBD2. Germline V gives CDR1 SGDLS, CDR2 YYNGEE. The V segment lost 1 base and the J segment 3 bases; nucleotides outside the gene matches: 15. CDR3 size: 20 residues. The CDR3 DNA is TGTGCCAGCAGCGTACGTAGCGGGAGGGCTTGGTTTCCCAACTACAATGAGCAGTTCTTC. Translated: CASSVRSGRAWFPNYNEQFF. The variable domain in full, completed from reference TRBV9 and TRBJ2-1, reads DSGVTQTPKHLITATGQRVTLRCSPRSGDLSVYWYQQSLDQGLQFLIQYYNGEERAKGNILERFSAQQFPDLHSELNLSSLELGDSALYFCASSVRSGRAWFPNYNEQFFGPGTRLTVL.

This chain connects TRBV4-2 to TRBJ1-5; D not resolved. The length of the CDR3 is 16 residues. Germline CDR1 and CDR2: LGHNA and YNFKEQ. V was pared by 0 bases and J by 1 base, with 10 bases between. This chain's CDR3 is CASSQEFGESNQPQHF. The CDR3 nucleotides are TGTGCCAGCAGCCAAGAGTTCGGGGAGAGCAATCAGCCCCAGCATTTT.

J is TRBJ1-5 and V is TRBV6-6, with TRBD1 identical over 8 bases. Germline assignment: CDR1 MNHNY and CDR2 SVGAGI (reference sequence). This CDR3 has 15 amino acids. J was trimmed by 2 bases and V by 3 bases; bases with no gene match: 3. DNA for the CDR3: TGTGCCAGCAGTTATCAGGGGGCTGGCAATCAGCCCCAGCATTTT. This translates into CASSYQGAGNQPQHF.

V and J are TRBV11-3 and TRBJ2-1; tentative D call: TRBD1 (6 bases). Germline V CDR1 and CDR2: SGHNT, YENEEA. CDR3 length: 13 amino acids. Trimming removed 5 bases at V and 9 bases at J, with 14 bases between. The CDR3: CASSIYRDGEQFF. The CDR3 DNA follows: TGTGCCAGCAGCATCTACAGGGACGGTGAGCAGTTCTTC. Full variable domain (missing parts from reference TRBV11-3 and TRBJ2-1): EAGVVQSPRYKIIEKKQPVAFWCNPISGHNTLYWYLQNLGQGPELLIRYENEEAVDDSQLPKDRFSAERLKGVDSTLKIQPAELGDSAVYLCASSIYRDGEQFFGPGTRLTVL.

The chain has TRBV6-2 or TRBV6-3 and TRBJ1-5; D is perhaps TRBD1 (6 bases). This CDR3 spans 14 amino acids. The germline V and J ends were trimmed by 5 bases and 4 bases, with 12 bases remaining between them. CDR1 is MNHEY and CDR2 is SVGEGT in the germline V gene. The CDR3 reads CASSGGARNQPQHF. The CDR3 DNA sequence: TGTGCCAGCAGTGGGGGGGCTCGGAATCAGCCCCAGCATTTT.

The CDR3 loop reads CASSSVNYGYTF. DNA for the CDR3: TGTGCCAGCAGTTCAGTTAACTATGGCTACACCTTC. The gene calls are TRBV28 and TRBJ1-2; no reliable D call. V lost 4 bases and J 1 base, leaving 4 bases between the germline ends. Germline V lookup: CDR1 MDHEN, CDR2 SYDVKM. This CDR3 spans 12 amino acids.

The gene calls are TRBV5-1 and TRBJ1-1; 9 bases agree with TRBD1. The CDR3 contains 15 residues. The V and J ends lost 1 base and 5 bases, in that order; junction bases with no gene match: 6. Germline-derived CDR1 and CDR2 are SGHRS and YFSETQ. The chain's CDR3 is CASSLPGQGGTEAFF. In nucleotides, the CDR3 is TGCGCCAGCAGCTTGCCGGGACAGGGAGGAACTGAAGCTTTCTTT.

The CDR3 DNA is TGTGCCAGCAGCTGGGGGACATTGAACACCGGGGAGCTGTTTTTT. Translating it yields CASSWGTLNTGELFF. V usage is TRBV11-2 and J usage is TRBJ2-2; a possible D gene is TRBD1 (6 bases). The CDR3 extends over 15 amino acids. Trimming stripped 4 bases from V and 1 base from J, with 10 bases between. CDR1 SGHAT and CDR2 FQNNGV come from the germline V gene.

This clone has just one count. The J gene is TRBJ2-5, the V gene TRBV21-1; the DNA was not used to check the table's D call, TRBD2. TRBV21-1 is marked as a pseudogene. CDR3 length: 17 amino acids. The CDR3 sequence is CASSREVGLAVQETQYF. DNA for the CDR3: TGTGCCAGCAGCAGAGAGGTCGGACTAGCGGTACAAGAGACCCAGTACTTC.

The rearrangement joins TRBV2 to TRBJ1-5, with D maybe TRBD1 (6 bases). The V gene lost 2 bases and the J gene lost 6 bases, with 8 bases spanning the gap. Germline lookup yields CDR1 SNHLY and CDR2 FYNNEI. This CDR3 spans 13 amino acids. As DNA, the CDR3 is TGTGCCAGCAGTGAACAGGGGTTTCAGCCCCAGCATTTT. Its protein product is CASSEQGFQPQHF.

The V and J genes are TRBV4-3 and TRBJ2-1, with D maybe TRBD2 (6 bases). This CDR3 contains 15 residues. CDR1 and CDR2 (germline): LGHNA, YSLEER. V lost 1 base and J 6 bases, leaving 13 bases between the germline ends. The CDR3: CASSQVTGLLNEQFF. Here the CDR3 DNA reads TGCGCCAGCAGCCAAGTTACCGGACTACTCAATGAGCAGTTCTTC.

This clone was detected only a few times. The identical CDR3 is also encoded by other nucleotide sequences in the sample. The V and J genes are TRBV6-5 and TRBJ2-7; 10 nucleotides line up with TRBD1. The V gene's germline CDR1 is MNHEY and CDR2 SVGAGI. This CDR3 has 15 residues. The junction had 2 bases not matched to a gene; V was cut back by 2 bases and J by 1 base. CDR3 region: CASSYRDRGSYEQYF. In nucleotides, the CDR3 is TGTGCCAGCAGTTACCGGGACAGGGGATCCTACGAGCAGTACTTC.

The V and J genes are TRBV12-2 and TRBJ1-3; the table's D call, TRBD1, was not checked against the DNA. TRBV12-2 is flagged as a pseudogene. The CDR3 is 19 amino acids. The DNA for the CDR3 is TGTGCAAGTCGCTTAGGACCCGGGACAGGTAATCGTGCTGGAAACACCATATATTTT. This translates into CASRLGPGTGNRAGNTIYF.

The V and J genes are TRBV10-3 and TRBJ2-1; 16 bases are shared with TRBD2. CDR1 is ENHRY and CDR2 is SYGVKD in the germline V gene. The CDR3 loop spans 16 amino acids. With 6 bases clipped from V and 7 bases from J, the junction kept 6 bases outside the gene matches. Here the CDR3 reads CAIRGLAGGPWNEQFF. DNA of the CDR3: TGTGCCATCAGGGGACTAGCGGGAGGGCCGTGGAATGAGCAGTTCTTC.

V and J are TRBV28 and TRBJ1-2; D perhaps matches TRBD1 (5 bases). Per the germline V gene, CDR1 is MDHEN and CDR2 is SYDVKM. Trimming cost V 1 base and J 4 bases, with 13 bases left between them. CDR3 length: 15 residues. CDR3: CASSLYKGLIYGYTF. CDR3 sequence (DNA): TGTGCCAGCAGTTTATACAAGGGGTTGATCTATGGCTACACCTTC.

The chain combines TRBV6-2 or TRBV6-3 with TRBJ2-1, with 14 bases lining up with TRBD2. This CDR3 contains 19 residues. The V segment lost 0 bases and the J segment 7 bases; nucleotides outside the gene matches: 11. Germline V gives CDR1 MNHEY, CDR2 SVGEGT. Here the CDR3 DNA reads TGTGCCAGCAGTTACTCGGAGACTAGCGGGAGGGCCTTGGTAAATGAGCAGTTCTTC. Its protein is CASSYSETSGRALVNEQFF.

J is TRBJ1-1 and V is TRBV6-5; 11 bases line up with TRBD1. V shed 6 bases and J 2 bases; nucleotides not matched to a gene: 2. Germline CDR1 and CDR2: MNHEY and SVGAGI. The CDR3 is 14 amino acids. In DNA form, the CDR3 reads TGTGCCAGCAGGGGGACAGGGGGTAACACTGAAGCTTTCTTT. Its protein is CASRGTGGNTEAFF.

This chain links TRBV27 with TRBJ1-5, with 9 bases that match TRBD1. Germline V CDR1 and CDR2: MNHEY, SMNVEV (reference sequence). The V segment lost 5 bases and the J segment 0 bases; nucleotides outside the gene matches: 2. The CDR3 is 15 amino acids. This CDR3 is CASSHRGRSNQPQHF. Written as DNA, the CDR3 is TGTGCCAGCAGTCACAGGGGGCGTAGCAATCAGCCCCAGCATTTT.

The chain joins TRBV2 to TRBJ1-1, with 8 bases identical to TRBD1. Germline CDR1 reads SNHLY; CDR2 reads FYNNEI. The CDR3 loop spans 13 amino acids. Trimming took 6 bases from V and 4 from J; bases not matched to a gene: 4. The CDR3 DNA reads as TGTGCCAGCAGACTTGACAGGGGCACTGAAGCTTTCTTT. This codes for CASRLDRGTEAFF. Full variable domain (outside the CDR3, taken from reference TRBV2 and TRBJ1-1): EPEVTQTPSHQVTQMGQEVILRCVPISNHLYFYWYRQILGQKVEFLVSFYNNEISEKSEIFDDQFSVERPDGSNFTLKIRSTKLEDSAMYFCASRLDRGTEAFFGQGTRLTVV.

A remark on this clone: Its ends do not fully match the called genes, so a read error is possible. The DNA for the CDR3 is TGTGCTAGCAGCTTATCGACTGACCCGTCCTACAATGAGCAGTTCTTC. Translating gives CASSLSTDPSYNEQFF. The chain recombines TRBV7-7 with TRBJ2-1; D remains ambiguous. Germline CDR1 is SSHAT and CDR2 is FNYEAQ (reference sequence). CDR3 length: 16 residues.

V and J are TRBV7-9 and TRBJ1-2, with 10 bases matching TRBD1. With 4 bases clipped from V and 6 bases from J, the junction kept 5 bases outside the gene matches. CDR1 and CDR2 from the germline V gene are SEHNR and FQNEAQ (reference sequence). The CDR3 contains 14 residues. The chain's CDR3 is CASSSRQGANGYTF. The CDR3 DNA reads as TGTGCCAGCAGCTCTAGACAGGGGGCCAATGGCTACACCTTC.